This T cell receptor beta chain was sequenced during a study of siplizumab effects on memory and regulatory T cells (dated by TCRdb to about 2019). Context from the whole study: The effect of the anti-CD2 antibody siplizumab on alloreactive T-cell subsets was examined in allogeneic mixed lymphocyte reactions constructed from human PBMCs. Overall study results and their limits: In reactions with siplizumab, an average of about 69% of mappable alloreactive CD4+ clones were Treg-derived, compared with 25% to 30% in control reactions. Roughly 80-95% of proliferating CD4+ or CD8+ clones could not be assigned a naive or memory phenotype. The cumulative frequency of alloreactive sequences traceable to unstimulated CD4+ memory T cells was significantly reduced by siplizumab. Because sequences at frequencies below about 10^-5 were poorly captured, only a minor fraction of alloreactive clones could be mapped back to unstimulated subsets. Compared with memory T cells, unstimulated naive T cells appeared more diverse, and naive cells seemed to make a substantial contribution to the alloresponse. Whether proliferating Tregs from siplizumab cultures were suppressive was not functionally confirmed.

Library preparation used the immunoSEQ multiplex PCR assay. About 9.1 x 10^4 TCR templates per sample were assayed on the deep sequencing platform. Genomic DNA extracted from sorted T cells was used for TCRbeta CDR3 sequencing. From the authors' description of their analysis: The R programming language was used for the clonal analysis of the TCRbeta CDR3 data. Alloreactive CD4+ and CD8+ clones were identified by comparing unstimulated samples to CFSE-low samples taken after the reaction. By matching sequences to the repertoires of sorted unstimulated Treg and non-Treg cells, each alloreactive CD4+ clone was assigned a regulatory or non-regulatory origin. Here the immuneACCESS table is served through TCRdb, limited to in-frame sequences with V and J called. Missing clones are a known gap in these copies; in checked studies unresolved V genes cover under half, and the rest lacks a known reason. The V and J calls and clone size come from that table; D and trimming were worked out from the DNA. In this sample the table shows 55,000 to 65,000 clones, around 97% of which occur a single time. The ten largest clones add up to 0.95% to 1.4% of the sample.

In addition, sequencing in three donor pairs included unstimulated CD8+ effector memory subsets alongside CD4+ naive, CD8+ naive, CD8+ TEMRA and CD4+ memory subsets. Sorted unstimulated T cells and proliferating T cells recovered from mixed lymphocyte reactions were subjected to TCRbeta CDR3 sequencing. Fresh whole blood from some ten HLA-typed healthy donors was used as the source from which PBMCs were isolated. V is cut back by 1 base and J by 4 bases, with 5 bases in the junction unmatched. CDR1 SGHDT and CDR2 YYEEEE are derived from the germline V gene. The cysteine opens and the phenylalanine closes a CDR3 of 15 amino acids. Of the read, only the CDR3 DNA is kept; its 45 bases are in frame from base 1. A word on this clone: Which antigen it targets is not known. No much larger clone exists at a distance of one base, and base qualities are not known.

The clonotype originates from a human donor in good health. The receptor chain draws on TRBV5-6 and TRBJ1-1; TRBD1 matches 9 bases in the middle. Input material: naive CD8+ T cells sorted from blood. What this sample's cell subset or site label stands for: unstimulated naive T cells. The DNA sequence follows: TGTGCCAGCAGCTTGTGGGGGACAGGGATCACTGAAGCTTTCTTT. This codes for CASSLWGTGITEAFF.